What follows are 11 T cell receptor beta chains derived from one specimen sequenced in a study of cytomegalovirus exposure and HLA in healthy donors. PCR was performed using 60 Vbeta and 13 Jbeta primers. Libraries were prepared by immunoSEQ multiplex PCR; TCRdb keeps only in-frame clonotypes and omits some of them. The sample has under 150,000 clones; roughly 80% are singletons. The sequenced sample was PBMCs. All receptors derive from a male donor in good health and CMV-seronegative.

This chain links TRBV6-6 with TRBJ1-5; TRBD1 aligns across 7 bases. V gave up 4 bases and J gave up 4 bases; unmatched junction bases: 10. CDR3 length equals 16 residues. Germline values: CDR1 MNHNY, CDR2 SVGAGI (reference sequence). CDR3 in DNA: TGTGCCAGCAGTTTCAACGCCGGGACAGTTAATCAGCCCCAGCATTTT. It encodes CASSFNAGTVNQPQHF.

The V call is TRBV19, the J call TRBJ2-3; TRBD2 might be the D (5 bases). The CDR3 spans 15 residues. Germline values: CDR1 LNHDA, CDR2 SQIVND (reference sequence). Trimming took 1 base from V and 2 from J, leaving 10 bases between them. This CDR3 is CASSIVGILTDTQYF. The CDR3 nucleotides are TGTGCCAGTAGTATAGTCGGGATCCTCACAGATACGCAGTATTTT.

This clone was seen a handful of times. The CDR3 nucleotides read TGTGCCAGCAGCTTAATCACTAGCGGGGGGCCCGGGGAGCTGTTTTTT. It is translated as CASSLITSGGPGELFF. The rearrangement links TRBV7-2 to TRBJ2-2, with 12 bases aligning to TRBD2. Germline V gives CDR1 SGHTA, CDR2 FQGNSA. The CDR3 totals 16 residues. With 2 bases clipped from V and 6 bases from J, the junction kept 4 bases outside the gene matches.

J is TRBJ1-1 and V is TRBV7-2; TRBD1 is a possible D gene (6 bases). Deletions cut 6 bases from V and 0 bases from J, with 26 bases between. This CDR3 has 19 residues. Germline V gene data show CDR1 as SGHTA and CDR2 as FQGNSA. The CDR3 region is CASRIFSSGGAGVNTEAFF. The CDR3 DNA reads as TGTGCCAGCAGAATATTTTCGTCGGGGGGGGCGGGGGTGAACACTGAAGCTTTCTTT. Together with reference TRBV7-2 and TRBJ1-1, the CDR3 gives the full variable domain: GAGVSQSPSNKVTEKGKDVELRCDPISGHTALYWYRQSLGQGLEFLIYFQGNSAPDKSGLPSDRFSAERTGGSVSTLTIQRTQQEDSAVYLCASRIFSSGGAGVNTEAFFGQGTRLTVV.

V is TRBV2 and J is TRBJ1-5; D is perhaps TRBD1 (6 bases). The germline V gene has CDR1 SNHLY and CDR2 FYNNEI. V lost 0 bases and J lost 5, with 8 bases in between. The CDR3 has 14 residues. For the CDR3, the DNA is TGTGCCAGCAGTGAAGCGGGGGCGGATCAGCCCCAGCATTTT. Its protein product is CASSEAGADQPQHF.

V and J are TRBV10-2 and TRBJ2-7; the D gene is possibly TRBD1 (5 bases). The V end lost 6 bases, the J end lost 0 bases, and 6 bases lay between the germline ends. The CDR3 runs 12 residues. Germline CDR1 reads WSHSY; CDR2 reads SAAADI. The CDR3 is CASRDISYEQYF. The DNA for the CDR3 is TGCGCCAGCAGGGACATCTCCTACGAGCAGTACTTC.

J is TRBJ2-1 and V is TRBV7-3, with D possibly matching TRBD2 (5 bases). Trimming stripped 1 base from V and 10 bases from J, with 8 bases between. Germline CDR1 reads SGHTA; CDR2 reads FQGTGA. The CDR3 has 12 amino acids. The CDR3 coding sequence is TGTGCCAGCAGCTTAAGAGGAGGAGAGCAGTTCTTC. It translates to CASSLRGGEQFF.

The chain has TRBV27 and TRBJ2-1, with 7 positions matching TRBD2. Trimming removed 6 bases from V and 7 bases from J; junction bases left unmatched: 9. There are 14 residues in the CDR3. Per the germline V gene, CDR1 is MNHEY and CDR2 is SMNVEV (reference sequence). DNA for the CDR3: TGTGCCAGCAGCCTCCCCGGGGGGAGTAATGAGCAGTTCTTC. It translates to CASSLPGGSNEQFF.

The J gene is TRBJ1-2, the V gene TRBV23-1, with a weak D call TRBD1 (5 bases). TRBV23-1 is reported as an ORF; its role is uncertain. V was pared by 2 bases and J by 6 bases, with 19 bases between. CDR3 length equals 16 residues. CDR3 sequence: CASSQPRPDGGDGYTF. The DNA of the CDR3 is TGCGCCAGCAGTCAACCACGCCCCGATGGGGGGGATGGCTACACCTTC.

The rearrangement links TRBV4-3 to TRBJ2-2, with D perhaps matching TRBD2 (7 bases). With 2 bases removed from V and 7 bases from J, the gap between germline ends came to 17 bases. The length of the CDR3 is 16 residues. Germline lookup yields CDR1 LGHNA and CDR2 YSLEER. The CDR3 bases are TGCGCCAGCAGCCAAAGGGGGGGAGTGATCGGCGGGGAGCTGTTTTTT. It is translated as CASSQRGGVIGGELFF.

The V and J genes are TRBV5-4 and TRBJ2-7; D is perhaps TRBD1 (6 bases). Trimming left V 7 bases short and J 2 bases short, with 16 bases between. This CDR3 has 14 residues. The germline gives CDR1 SGHNT, CDR2 YYREEE (reference sequence). This CDR3 is CASGMGAGAYEQYF. As DNA, the CDR3 is TGTGCCAGCGGAATGGGGGCAGGAGCCTACGAGCAGTACTTC.